The subject of this entry is one T cell receptor beta chain. The sample comes from a study of blood T cell repertoires in COVID-19. Study context: T cells, B-cell-depleted T cells, or PBMCs supplied cDNA or gDNA.

Authors' processing steps: Amplification of reference gene primers was used by the study to estimate nucleated cell counts. Profiling relied on immunoSEQ multiplex PCR, and the TCRdb table lists in-frame clones only, not all of them. For V, J and clone size, that table is used; D and trimming come from the DNA. The data hold about 140,000 clones, with 79% observed a single time. The germline CDR1 and CDR2 sequences are SGDLS and YYNGEE. The CDR3 has 15 residues. J gave up 4 bases and V 3 bases, and 7 bases lay outside the gene matches. The clonotype originates from a man between 60 and 70 years old with acute or convalescent COVID-19. Specimen: peripheral blood. This chain uses TRBV9 with TRBJ2-5; 9 positions agree with TRBD2. The CDR3 sequence: CASSGAGGPLETQYF. The CDR3 nucleotides read TGTGCCAGCAGCGGGGCGGGAGGGCCGTTAGAGACCCAGTACTTC.